This T cell receptor (beta chain) derives from a study of blood T cells in healthy people across ages (dated by TCRdb to the mid-2010s). The study in broad terms: In model experiments, roughly one uniquely barcoded TCR beta cDNA molecule per two T cells was captured by template switching. Two additional independent replicas of 1 million unique cDNA reads from the same blood draw were analyzed for two donors (one aged 18 to 29 and one aged 80 or older). The study measured age-related changes in TCR beta repertoire diversity using deep sequencing normalized with unique cDNA molecular identifiers. The donors were divided into four age groups: young (average approximately 17 years), middle-aged (about 40), aged (62) and long-lived (around 87). General findings and caveats noted by the study authors: The CMV infection status of donors was not known, potentially confounding age-related changes in expanded clonotypes. Observed TCR beta diversity per million T cells fell roughly linearly with age, and a significant reduction was already apparent by age around 40. A strong correlation was found between observed TCR beta diversity and the percentage of naive T cells measured by flow cytometry. Compared with the aged group, more naive CD4+ T cells, fewer expanded clones and increased TCR diversity were shown by the long-lived group, suggesting age selection. Because profiling used bulk unsorted PBMCs, naive and antigen-experienced compartments could not be compared conclusively. Estimates of total diversity based on one million sequenced T cells were considered lower bounds and underestimates.

Library method: 5' RACE. Data came from an Illumina HiSeq 2500. A second PCR of about 6 to 11 cycles was performed with a sample-barcoded 5' primer and a J-beta primer mix. A unique molecular identifier was introduced onto each TCR beta cDNA molecule by a template-switch 5' adaptor carrying 12 random nucleotides. Each sample yielded at least 2.5 million CDR3-containing paired-end reads. First-strand cDNA synthesis was performed from all RNA using the Mint cDNA synthesis kit, with priming by a TRBC-specific oligonucleotide. All cDNA was treated with uracil-DNA glycosylase and then went through a first 18-cycle PCR with the universal primers M1SS and BC2_uni_R. In the authors' own workflow: Each sample was normalized by randomly selecting 1 million high-quality reads, each carrying a distinct molecular identifier. Reads with shared molecular identifiers were discarded instead of being binned into consensus sequences. MiTCR, with a Q25 quality threshold and the strictest error-elimination algorithm, was used for CDR3 identification, clonotype clustering and error correction. A nonparametric unseen species model with Euler transformation was used to estimate lower-bound total TCR beta diversity. TCRdb itself trimmed the public reads at Q25 with fastp, ran MiXCR and retained productive beta chains. All rows with the same CDR3 protein become a single entry with the most common DNA and genes. The V and J calls follow TCRdb's processing rather than the paper's. The sample contains about 840,000 distinct CDR3 sequences, 25% to 30% of them found a single time. The biggest ten clones account for roughly a tenth of the sample.

Donors were 40 or so systemically healthy Caucasian individuals from Russia aged roughly 6 to 95 years. Each donor gave about 9.2 milliliters of peripheral blood, drawn into EDTA-treated Vacutainer tubes. Ficoll-Paque density-gradient centrifugation was used to isolate PBMCs, with at least 6 million obtained per sample. Total RNA was extracted from PBMCs with Trizol reagent, with at least 5 micrograms obtained per sample. Naive CD45RAhigh/CD27high T cell percentages were measured by flow cytometry on a PBMC aliquot from every donor. The table lists this clonotype with a few counts. No antigen is known for it. No quality values exist for individual bases; no much larger clone is one base distant. Reading the germline V gene gives CDR1 SGHTA and CDR2 FQGNSA. Including the terminal cysteine and phenylalanine, the CDR3 comprises 15 residues. The DNA shown is the 45-base CDR3, in frame from base 1. The trim is 0 bases for V and 4 bases for J, with a gap of 10 bases between the germline ends.

These data were also filed under a second study, of T cells of mothers and their children. As that second study puts it: Nine systemically healthy Caucasian individuals, comprising three mothers and their six children, were included as donors. cDNA synthesis consumed the entire amount of extracted RNA, loaded at roughly 1.5 ug RNA in each 15 ul reaction. In the second PCR, the M1S primer added sample barcodes and 2-4 random nucleotides. Over 8 million TCR beta CDR3 reads came from each mother, compared with several million reads from each child. Thymic selection similarly shapes TCR recombination output in related and unrelated pairs, with minor effect from inherited differences. Normalized repertoire overlap was always found to be slightly, but never significantly, higher in related mother-child pairs than in unrelated mother-child pairs. With a sensitivity of 90 to 100 clones per million clonotypes, no persistent microchimeric T cell clones were detected. The study used deep NGS to compare TCR beta repertoires of mothers and children, seeking features distinguishing related mother-child pairs from unrelated individuals. The mean age was roughly 44 +/- 4 years for the mothers and around 11 +/- 4 years for the children. Libraries were sequenced on Illumina HiSeq 2000 with 100+100 nt paired-end reads after adapter ligation with NEBNext reagents. To prevent cross-contamination, the mother and child libraries were prepared a month apart and were sequenced in separate runs. For each donor, between roughly 500,000 and 2,100,000 distinct TCR beta clonotypes were identified. Naive TCR beta clonotypes were estimated from low-frequency clonotypes matched to each donor's FACS-determined naive share, without sorting.

The chain was built from TRBV7-2 and TRBJ2-1, with TRBD2 perhaps the D gene, on 6 matching bases. Sequenced material: blood. This clonotype was obtained from a woman aged 40 to 50 in good health. The encoded CDR3 is CASSLAWGEYNEQFF. The DNA sequence is as follows: TGTGCCAGCAGCTTAGCCTGGGGGGAGTACAATGAGCAGTTCTTC.